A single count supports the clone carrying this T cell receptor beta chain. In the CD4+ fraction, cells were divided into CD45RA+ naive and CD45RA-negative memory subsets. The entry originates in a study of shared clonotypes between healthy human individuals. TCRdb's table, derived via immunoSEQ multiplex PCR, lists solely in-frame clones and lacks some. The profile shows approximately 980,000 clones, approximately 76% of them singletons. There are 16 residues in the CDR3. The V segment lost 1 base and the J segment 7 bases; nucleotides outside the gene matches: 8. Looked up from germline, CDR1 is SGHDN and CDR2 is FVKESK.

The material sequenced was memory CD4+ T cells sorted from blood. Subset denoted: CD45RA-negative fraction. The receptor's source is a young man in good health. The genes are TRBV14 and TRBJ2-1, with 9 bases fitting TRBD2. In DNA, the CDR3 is TGTGCCAGCAGCCAAGGGGGGCTAGCGGGGAGGAATGAGCAGTTCTTC. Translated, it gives CASSQGGLAGRNEQFF.